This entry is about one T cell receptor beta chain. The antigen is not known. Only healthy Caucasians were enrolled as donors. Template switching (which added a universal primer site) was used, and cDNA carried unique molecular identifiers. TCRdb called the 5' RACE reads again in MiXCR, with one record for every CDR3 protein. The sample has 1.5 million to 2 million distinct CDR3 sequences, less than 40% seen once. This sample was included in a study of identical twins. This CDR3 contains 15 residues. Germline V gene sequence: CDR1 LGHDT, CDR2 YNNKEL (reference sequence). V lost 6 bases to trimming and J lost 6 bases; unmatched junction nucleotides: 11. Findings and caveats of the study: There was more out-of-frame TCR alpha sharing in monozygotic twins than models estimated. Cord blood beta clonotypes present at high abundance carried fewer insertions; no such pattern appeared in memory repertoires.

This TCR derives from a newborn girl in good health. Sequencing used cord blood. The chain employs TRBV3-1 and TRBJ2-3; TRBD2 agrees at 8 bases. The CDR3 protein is CASRQRGGQSDTQYF. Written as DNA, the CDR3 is TGTGCCAGCAGGCAACGGGGGGGCCAATCGGATACGCAGTATTTT.